This TCR beta chain was observed in a study of blood T cell repertoires in COVID-19. The wider study: Acute and convalescent COVID-19 specimens originated in the United States, Italy and Spain. The cDNA or gDNA used as material had been derived from T cells, B-cell-depleted T cells, or PBMCs.

Authors' data handling: Estimates of nucleated cell counts were drawn from the amplification of reference gene primers. Measured with immunoSEQ multiplex PCR; TCRdb has only the in-frame clones, and not every one. D and trimming come from the DNA, and the V and J calls and clone size come from that table. The table shows over 85,000 clones, with around 82% occurring only once. Patients from Seattle were sampled longitudinally, starting during active infection. Germline V gene data show CDR1 as MNHEY and CDR2 as SMNVEV (reference sequence). The germline V and J ends were trimmed by 3 bases and 2 bases, with 11 bases remaining between them. CDR3 length: 15 residues.

The sequence was collected from a woman aged 80 or over with COVID-19, enrolled during active disease. Specimen: peripheral blood. J is TRBJ1-3 and V is TRBV27, with D maybe TRBD1 (5 bases). Here the CDR3 reads CASSFSGRAGNTIYF. DNA for the CDR3: TGTGCCAGCAGTTTCTCGGGCAGGGCTGGAAACACCATATATTTT.